This T cell receptor beta chain stems from a study of blood T cell repertoires in COVID-19. At the level of the study: From the United States, Italy and Spain came samples of acute and convalescent COVID-19. T cells, B-cell-depleted T cells, or PBMCs provided the cDNA or gDNA that served as material.

This clone was seen a handful of times. The ends lost 8 bases at V and 0 bases at J; junction bases unmatched: 10. The germline gives CDR1 SEHNR, CDR2 FQNEAQ (reference sequence). The CDR3 covers 16 residues. Methods used by the authors: Amplified reference gene primers provided the basis for estimating nucleated cell counts. Method: immunoSEQ multiplex PCR; TCRdb's copy keeps in-frame clones and lacks some. The V and J calls and the clone size are those of that table, but D and trimming were determined from the DNA. The sample includes fewer than 350,000 clones, less than 85% seen only once; the top ten take 1.5% to 2%.

Material: PBMCs or T cells enriched from blood (not recorded which). The clonotype comes from a woman aged 25 to 45 who had been exposed to COVID-19. The V call is TRBV7-9, the J call TRBJ1-3; 7 positions match TRBD1. Here the CDR3 DNA reads TGTGCCAGCTGGCCGGGACAGACTATCTCTGGAAACACCATATATTTT. It yields the protein CASWPGQTISGNTIYF.